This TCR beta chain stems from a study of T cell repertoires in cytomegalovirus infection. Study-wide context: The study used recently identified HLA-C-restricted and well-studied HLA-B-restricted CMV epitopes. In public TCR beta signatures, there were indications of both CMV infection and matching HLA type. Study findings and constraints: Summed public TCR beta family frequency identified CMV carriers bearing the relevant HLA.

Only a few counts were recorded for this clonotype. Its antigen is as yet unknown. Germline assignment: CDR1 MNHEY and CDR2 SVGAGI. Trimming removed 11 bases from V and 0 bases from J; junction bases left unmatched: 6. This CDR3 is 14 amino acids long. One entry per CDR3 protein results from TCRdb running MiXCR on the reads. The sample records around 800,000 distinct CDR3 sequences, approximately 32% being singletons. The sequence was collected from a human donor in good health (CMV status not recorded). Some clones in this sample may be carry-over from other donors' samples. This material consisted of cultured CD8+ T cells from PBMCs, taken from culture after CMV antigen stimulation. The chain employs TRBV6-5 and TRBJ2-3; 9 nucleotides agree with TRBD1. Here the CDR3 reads CAASGTGSTDTQYF. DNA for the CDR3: TGTGCCGCCTCCGGGACAGGGAGCACAGATACGCAGTATTTT.